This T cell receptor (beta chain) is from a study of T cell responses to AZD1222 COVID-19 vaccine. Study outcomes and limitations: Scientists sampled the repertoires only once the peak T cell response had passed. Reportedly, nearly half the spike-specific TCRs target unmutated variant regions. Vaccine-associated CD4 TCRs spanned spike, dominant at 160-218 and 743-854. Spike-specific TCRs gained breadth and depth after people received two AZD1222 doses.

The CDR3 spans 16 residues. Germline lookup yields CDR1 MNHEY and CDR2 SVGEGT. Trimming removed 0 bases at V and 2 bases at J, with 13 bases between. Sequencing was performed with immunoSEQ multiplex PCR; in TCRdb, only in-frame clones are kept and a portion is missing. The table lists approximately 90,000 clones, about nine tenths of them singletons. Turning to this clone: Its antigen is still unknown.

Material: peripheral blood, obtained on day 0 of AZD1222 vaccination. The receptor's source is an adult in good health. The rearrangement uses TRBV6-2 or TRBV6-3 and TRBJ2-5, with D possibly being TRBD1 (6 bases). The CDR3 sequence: CASSYSSGHRQETQYF. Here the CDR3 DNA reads TGTGCCAGCAGTTACTCGTCGGGACATAGACAAGAGACCCAGTACTTC.